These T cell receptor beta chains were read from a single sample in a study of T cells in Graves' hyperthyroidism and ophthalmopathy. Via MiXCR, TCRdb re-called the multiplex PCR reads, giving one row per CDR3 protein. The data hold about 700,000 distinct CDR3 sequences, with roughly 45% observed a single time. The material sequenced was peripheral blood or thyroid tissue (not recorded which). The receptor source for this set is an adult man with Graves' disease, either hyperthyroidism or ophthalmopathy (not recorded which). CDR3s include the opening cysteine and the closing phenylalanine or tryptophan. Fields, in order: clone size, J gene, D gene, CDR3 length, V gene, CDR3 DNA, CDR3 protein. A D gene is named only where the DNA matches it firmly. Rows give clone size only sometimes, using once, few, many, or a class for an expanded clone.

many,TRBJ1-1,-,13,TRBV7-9,TGTGCCAGCAGCTCGAACATGAACACTGAAGCTTTCTTT,CASSSNMNTEAFF
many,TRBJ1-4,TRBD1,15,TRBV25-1,TGTGCCAGCAGTGCGTCAGGGGGCAAGAATGAAAAACTGTTTTTT,CASSASGGKNEKLFF
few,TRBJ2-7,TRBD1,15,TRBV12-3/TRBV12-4,TGTGCCAGCACCCCAGCGACAGGGGGCTTGTACGAGCAGTACTTC,CASTPATGGLYEQYF
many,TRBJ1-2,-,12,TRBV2,TGTGCCAGCACCGCAGCGGGCTATGGCTACACCTTC,CASTAAGYGYTF
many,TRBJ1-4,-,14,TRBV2,TGTGCCAGCAGGGCGGGACAAGCTAATGAAAAACTGTTTTTT,CASRAGQANEKLFF
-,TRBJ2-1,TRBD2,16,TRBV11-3,TGTGCCAGCAGCCATACAACGGGACTAGCGGGCAATGAGCAGTTCTTC,CASSHTTGLAGNEQFF
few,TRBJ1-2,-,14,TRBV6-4,TGTGCCAGCAGTAACACGGGACAATCCGGTGGCTACACCTTC,CASSNTGQSGGYTF
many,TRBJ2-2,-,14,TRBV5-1,TGCGCCAGCAGCTTGGATTCGTTCACCGGGGAGCTGTTTTTT,CASSLDSFTGELFF
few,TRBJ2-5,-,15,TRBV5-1,TGCGCCAGCAGCCACCAGGACGGGGATCAAGAGACCCAGTACTTC,CASSHQDGDQETQYF
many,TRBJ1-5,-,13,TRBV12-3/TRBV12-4,TGTGCCAGCAGTGGGCAGGGCAATCAGCCCCAGCATTTT,CASSGQGNQPQHF
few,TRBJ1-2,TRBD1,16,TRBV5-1,TGCGCCAGCAGTTACGGACAGGGGGCTATATACTATGGCTACACCTTC,CASSYGQGAIYYGYTF
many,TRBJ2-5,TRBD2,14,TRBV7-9,TGTGCCAGCAGCCGGGGAGGGCCCCAAGAGACCCAGTACTTC,CASSRGGPQETQYF
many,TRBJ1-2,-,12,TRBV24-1,TGTGCCACCAGTGATTACGACTATGGCTACACCTTC,CATSDYDYGYTF
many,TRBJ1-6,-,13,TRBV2,TGTGCCAGCACCGGGATGTATAATTCACCCCTCCACTTT,CASTGMYNSPLHF
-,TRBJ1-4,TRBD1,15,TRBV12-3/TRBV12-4,TGTGCCAGCAGTACAGGGGAGCCGTGGGAGACCAAACTGTTTTTT,CASSTGEPWETKLFF
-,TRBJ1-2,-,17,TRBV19,TGTGCCAGTAGTATCGATCTAAACAGGAAAACTAACTATGGCTACACCTTC,CASSIDLNRKTNYGYTF
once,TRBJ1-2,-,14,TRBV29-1,TGCAGCGTTGAAGCGGCTAGCGGTAACTATGGCTACACCTTC,CSVEAASGNYGYTF
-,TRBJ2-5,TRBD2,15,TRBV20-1,TGCAGTGCTAGAGATCCCGGGACTAGCCAAGAGACCCAGTACTTC,CSARDPGTSQETQYF
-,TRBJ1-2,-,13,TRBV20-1,TGCAGTGCCTATAATCAGCAGGACTATGGCTACACCTTC,CSAYNQQDYGYTF
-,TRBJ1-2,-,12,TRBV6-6,TGTGCCAGCAGTCGTAGATCACGGGGCTACACCTTC,CASSRRSRGYTF
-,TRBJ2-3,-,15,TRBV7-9,TGTGCCAGCAGCTCGGTCGTCGGGGGCACAGATACGCAGTATTTT,CASSSVVGGTDTQYF
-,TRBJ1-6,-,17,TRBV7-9,TGTGCCAGCAGCTTAGTTCCGGAGAGCTCCTATAATTCACCCCTCCACTTT,CASSLVPESSYNSPLHF
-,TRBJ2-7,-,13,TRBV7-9,TGCGCCAGCAGTCAGAAAATTACAGGGGAGCAGTACTTC,CASSQKITGEQYF
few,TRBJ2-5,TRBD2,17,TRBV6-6,TGTGCCAGCAGTTATCCTACGAGCGGGGTGCTGCAAGAGACCCAGTACTTC,CASSYPTSGVLQETQYF
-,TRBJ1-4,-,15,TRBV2,TGTGCCAGCAGTGAGGGCAGGATAACTAATGAAAAACTGTTTTTT,CASSEGRITNEKLFF
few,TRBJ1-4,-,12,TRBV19,TGTGCCAGTAGTCGTGTCAGTGAAAAACTGTTTTTT,CASSRVSEKLFF
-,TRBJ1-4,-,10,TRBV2,TGTGCCAGCAGTGAAACGGAACTGTTTTTT,CASSETELFF
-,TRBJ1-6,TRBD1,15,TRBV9,TGTGCCAGCACCCCCGGACAGGGGGCAAACTCACCCCTCCACTTT,CASTPGQGANSPLHF
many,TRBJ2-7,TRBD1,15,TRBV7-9,TGTGCCAGCAGCTCACCGGGACAGGGCAGCTACGAGCAGTACTTC,CASSSPGQGSYEQYF
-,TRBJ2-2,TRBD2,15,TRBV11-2,TGTGCCAGCAGGCATACTAGCGGGAGGTCCGGGGAGCTGTTTTTT,CASRHTSGRSGELFF
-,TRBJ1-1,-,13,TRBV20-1,TGCAGTGCCACCAACTTGATCAGCGCTGAAGCTTTCTTT,CSATNLISAEAFF
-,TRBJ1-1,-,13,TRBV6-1,TGTGCCAGTGGATCGATGGGCGAGCATGAAGCTTTCTTT,CASGSMGEHEAFF
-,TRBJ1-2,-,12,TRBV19,TGTGCCTGGAGTGCAGCCTACTATGGCTACACCTTC,CAWSAAYYGYTF
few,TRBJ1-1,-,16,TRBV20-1,TGCAGTGCTAGAGATCTAAGGGGCAAGGGCAACACTGAAGCTTTCTTT,CSARDLRGKGNTEAFF
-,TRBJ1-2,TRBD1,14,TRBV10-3,TGTGCCATCAGTGGGACAGGGTATGTGGATGGCTACACCTTC,CAISGTGYVDGYTF